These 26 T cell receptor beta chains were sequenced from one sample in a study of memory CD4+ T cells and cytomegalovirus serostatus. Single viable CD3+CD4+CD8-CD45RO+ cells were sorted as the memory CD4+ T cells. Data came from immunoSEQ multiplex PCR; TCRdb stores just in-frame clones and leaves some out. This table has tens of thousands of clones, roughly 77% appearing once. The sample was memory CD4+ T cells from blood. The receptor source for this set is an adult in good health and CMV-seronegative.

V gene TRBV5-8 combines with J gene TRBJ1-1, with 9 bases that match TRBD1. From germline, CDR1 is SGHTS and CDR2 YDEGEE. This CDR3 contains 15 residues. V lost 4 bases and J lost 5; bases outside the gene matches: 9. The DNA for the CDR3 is TGTGCCAGCAGCGGAACAGGGGGCCGTGGAACTGAAGCTTTCTTT. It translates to CASSGTGGRGTEAFF. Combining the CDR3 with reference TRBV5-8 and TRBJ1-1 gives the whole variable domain EAGVTQSPTHLIKTRGQQATLRCSPISGHTSVYWYQQALGLGLQFLLWYDEGEERNRGNFPPRFSGRQFPNYSSELNVNALELEDSALYLCASSGTGGRGTEAFFGQGTRLTVV.

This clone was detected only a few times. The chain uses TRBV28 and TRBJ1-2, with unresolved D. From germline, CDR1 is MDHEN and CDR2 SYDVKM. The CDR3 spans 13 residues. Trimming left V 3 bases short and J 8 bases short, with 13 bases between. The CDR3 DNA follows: TGTGCCAGCAGTTTTTTGTTGGAGGACGGCTACACCTTC. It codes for CASSFLLEDGYTF.

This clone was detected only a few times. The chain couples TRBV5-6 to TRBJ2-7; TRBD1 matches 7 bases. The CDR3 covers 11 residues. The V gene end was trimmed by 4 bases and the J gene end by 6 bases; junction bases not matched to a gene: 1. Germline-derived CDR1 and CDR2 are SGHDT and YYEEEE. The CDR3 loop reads CASSDRVEQYF. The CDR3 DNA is TGTGCCAGCAGCGACAGGGTCGAGCAGTACTTC. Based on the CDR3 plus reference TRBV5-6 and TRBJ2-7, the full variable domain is DAGVTQSPTHLIKTRGQQVTLRCSPKSGHDTVSWYQQALGQGPQFIFQYYEEEERQRGNFPDRFSGHQFPNYSSELNVNALLLGDSALYLCASSDRVEQYFGPGTRLTVT.

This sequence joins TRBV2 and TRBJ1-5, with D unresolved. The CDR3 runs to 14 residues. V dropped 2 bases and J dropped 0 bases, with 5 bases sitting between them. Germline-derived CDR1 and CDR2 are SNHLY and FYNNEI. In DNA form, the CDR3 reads TGTGCCAGCAGTGAATGGGATAGCAATCAGCCCCAGCATTTT. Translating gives CASSEWDSNQPQHF. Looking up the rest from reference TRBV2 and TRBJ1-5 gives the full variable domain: EPEVTQTPSHQVTQMGQEVILRCVPISNHLYFYWYRQILGQKVEFLVSFYNNEISEKSEIFDDQFSVERPDGSNFTLKIRSTKLEDSAMYFCASSEWDSNQPQHFGDGTRLSIL.

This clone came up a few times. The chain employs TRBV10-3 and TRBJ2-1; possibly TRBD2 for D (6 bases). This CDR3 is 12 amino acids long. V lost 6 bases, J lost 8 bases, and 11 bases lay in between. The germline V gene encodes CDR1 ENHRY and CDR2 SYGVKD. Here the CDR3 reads CAISRRADEQFF. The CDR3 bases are TGTGCCATCAGCAGGAGGGCGGATGAGCAGTTCTTC.

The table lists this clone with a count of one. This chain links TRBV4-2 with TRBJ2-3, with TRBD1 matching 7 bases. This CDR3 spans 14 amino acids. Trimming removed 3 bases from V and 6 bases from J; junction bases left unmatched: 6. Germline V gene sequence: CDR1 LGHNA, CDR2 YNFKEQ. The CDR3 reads CASSHGQAGDTQYF. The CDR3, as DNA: TGTGCCAGCAGCCACGGACAGGCGGGCGATACGCAGTATTTT.

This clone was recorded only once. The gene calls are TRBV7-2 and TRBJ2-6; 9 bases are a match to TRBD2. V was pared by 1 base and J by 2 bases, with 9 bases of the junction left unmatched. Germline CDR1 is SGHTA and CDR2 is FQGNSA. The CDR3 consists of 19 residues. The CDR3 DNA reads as TGTGCCAGCAGCTTAGTGGGGAGGACTAGCGCTCCTGGGGCCAACGTCCTGACTTTC. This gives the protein CASSLVGRTSAPGANVLTF.

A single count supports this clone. The CDR3 DNA reads TGTGCCAGCAGCCATATCTCTTCAGGGGGAGGAGGCTACACCTTC. Translating it yields CASSHISSGGGGYTF. V is TRBV27 and J is TRBJ1-2; TRBD1 agrees at 7 bases. Trimming at V came to 6 bases and at J to 8 bases, leaving 15 bases not matched to a gene. The CDR3 covers 15 residues. The germline V gene encodes CDR1 MNHEY and CDR2 SMNVEV (reference sequence).

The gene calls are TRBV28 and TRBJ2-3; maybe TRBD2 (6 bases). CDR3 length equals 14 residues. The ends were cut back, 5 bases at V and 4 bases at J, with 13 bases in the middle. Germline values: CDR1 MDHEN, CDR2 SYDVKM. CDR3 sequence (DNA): TGTGCCAGCAGTCAGGGAGGTCCCGCAGATACGCAGTATTTT. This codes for CASSQGGPADTQYF.

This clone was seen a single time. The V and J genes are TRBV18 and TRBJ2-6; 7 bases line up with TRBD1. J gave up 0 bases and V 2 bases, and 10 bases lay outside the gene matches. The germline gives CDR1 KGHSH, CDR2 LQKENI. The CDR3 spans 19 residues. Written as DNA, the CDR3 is TGTGCCAGCTCACCATCAATCCGGGACAGAGTCTCTGGGGCCAACGTCCTGACTTTC. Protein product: CASSPSIRDRVSGANVLTF.

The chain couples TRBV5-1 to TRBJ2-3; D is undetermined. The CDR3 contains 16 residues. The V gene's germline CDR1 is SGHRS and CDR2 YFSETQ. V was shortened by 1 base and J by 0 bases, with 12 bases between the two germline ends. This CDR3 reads CASSLLDGLSTDTQYF. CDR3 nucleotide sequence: TGCGCCAGCAGCTTGCTGGACGGATTAAGCACAGATACGCAGTATTTT.

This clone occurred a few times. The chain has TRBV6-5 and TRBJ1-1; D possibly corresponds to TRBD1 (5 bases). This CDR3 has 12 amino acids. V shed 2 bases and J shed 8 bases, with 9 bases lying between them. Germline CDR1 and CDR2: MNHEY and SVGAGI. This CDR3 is CASSYPGGEAFF. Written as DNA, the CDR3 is TGTGCCAGCAGTTACCCGGGGGGGGAAGCTTTCTTT.

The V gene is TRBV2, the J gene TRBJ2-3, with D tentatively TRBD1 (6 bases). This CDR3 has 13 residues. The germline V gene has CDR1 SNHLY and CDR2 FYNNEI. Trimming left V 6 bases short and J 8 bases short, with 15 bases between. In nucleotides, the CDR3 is TGTGCCAGCAGAAATCAGGGGTCGGGTACGCAGTATTTT. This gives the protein CASRNQGSGTQYF.

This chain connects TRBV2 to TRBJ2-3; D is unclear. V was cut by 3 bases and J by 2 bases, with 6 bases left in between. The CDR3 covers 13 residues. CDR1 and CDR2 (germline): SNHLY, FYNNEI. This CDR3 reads CASSDPLTDTQYF. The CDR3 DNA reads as TGTGCCAGCAGTGATCCGCTCACAGATACGCAGTATTTT. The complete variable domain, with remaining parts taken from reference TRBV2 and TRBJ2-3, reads EPEVTQTPSHQVTQMGQEVILRCVPISNHLYFYWYRQILGQKVEFLVSFYNNEISEKSEIFDDQFSVERPDGSNFTLKIRSTKLEDSAMYFCASSDPLTDTQYFGPGTRLTVL.

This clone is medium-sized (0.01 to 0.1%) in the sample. CDR3 region: CASKPGQGTGELFF. In nucleotides, the CDR3 is TGCGCCAGCAAACCGGGACAGGGAACCGGGGAGCTGTTTTTT. The chain recombines TRBV5-1 with TRBJ2-2; 9 nucleotides agree with TRBD1. The germline V gene has CDR1 SGHRS and CDR2 YFSETQ. The CDR3 runs to 14 residues. The trim removed 6 bases at V and 5 bases at J, leaving 5 bases unmatched.

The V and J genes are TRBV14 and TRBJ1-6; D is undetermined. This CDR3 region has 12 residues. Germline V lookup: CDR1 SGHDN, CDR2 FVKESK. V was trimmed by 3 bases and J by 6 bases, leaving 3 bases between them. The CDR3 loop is CASSHPNSPLHF. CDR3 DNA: TGTGCCAGCAGCCATCCTAATTCACCCCTCCACTTT.

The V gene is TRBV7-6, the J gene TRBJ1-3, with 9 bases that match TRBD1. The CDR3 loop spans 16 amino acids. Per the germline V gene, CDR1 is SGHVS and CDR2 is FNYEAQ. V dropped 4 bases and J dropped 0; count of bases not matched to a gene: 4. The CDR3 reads CASSSQGAHSGNTIYF. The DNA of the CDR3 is TGTGCCAGCAGCTCACAGGGGGCCCACTCTGGAAACACCATATATTTT. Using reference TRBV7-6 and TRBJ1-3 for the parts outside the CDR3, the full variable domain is GAGVSQSPRYKVTKRGQDVALRCDPISGHVSLYWYRQALGQGPEFLTYFNYEAQQDKSGLPNDRFSAERPEGSISTLTIQRTEQRDSAMYRCASSSQGAHSGNTIYFGEGSWLTVV.

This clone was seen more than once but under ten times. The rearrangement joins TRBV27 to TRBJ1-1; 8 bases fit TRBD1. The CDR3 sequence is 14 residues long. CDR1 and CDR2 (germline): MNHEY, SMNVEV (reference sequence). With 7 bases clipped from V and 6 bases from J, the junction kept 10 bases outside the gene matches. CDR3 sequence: CASIRGQGSPEAFF. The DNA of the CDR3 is TGTGCCAGCATCCGAGGACAGGGATCCCCTGAAGCTTTCTTT.

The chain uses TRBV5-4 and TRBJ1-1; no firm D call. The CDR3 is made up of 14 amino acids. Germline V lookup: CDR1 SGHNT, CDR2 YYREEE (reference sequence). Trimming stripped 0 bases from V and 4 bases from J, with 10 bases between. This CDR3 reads CASSLGPILTEAFF. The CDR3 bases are TGTGCCAGCAGCTTGGGACCGATACTCACTGAAGCTTTCTTT. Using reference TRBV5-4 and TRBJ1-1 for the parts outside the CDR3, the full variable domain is ETGVTQSPTHLIKTRGQQVTLRCSSQSGHNTVSWYQQALGQGPQFIFQYYREEENGRGNFPPRFSGLQFPNYSSELNVNALELDDSALYLCASSLGPILTEAFFGQGTRLTVV.

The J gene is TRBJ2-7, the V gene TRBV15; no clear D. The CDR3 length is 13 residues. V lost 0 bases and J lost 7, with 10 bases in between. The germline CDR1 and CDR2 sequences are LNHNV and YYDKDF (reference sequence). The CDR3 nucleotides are TGTGCCACCAGCAGAGATTGGGCGAAAGAGCAGTACTTC. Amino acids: CATSRDWAKEQYF.

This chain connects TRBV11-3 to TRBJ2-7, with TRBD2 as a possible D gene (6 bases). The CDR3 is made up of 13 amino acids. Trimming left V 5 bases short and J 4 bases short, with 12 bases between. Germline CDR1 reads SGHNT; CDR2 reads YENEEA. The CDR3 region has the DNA TGTGCCAGCAGCCGGGACTTGGGATACGAGCAGTACTTC. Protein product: CASSRDLGYEQYF.

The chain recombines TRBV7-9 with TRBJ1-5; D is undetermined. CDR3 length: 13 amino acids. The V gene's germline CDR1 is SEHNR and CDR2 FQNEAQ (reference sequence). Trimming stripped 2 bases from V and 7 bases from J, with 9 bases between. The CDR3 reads CASSLMEAQPQHF. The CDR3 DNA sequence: TGTGCCAGCAGCTTAATGGAGGCCCAGCCCCAGCATTTT.

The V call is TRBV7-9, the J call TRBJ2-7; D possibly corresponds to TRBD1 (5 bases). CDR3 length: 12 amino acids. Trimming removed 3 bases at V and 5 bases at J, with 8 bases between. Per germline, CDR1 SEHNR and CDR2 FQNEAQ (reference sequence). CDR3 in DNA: TGTGCCAGCAGCTTTCGCAGGGACGAGCAGTACTTC. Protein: CASSFRRDEQYF.

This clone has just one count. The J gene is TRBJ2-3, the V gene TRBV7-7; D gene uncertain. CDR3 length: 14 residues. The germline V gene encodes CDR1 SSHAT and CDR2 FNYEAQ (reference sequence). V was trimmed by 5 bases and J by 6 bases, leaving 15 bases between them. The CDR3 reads CASSLGNGLDTQYF. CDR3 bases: TGTGCCAGCAGCCTCGGCAACGGTCTGGATACGCAGTATTTT.

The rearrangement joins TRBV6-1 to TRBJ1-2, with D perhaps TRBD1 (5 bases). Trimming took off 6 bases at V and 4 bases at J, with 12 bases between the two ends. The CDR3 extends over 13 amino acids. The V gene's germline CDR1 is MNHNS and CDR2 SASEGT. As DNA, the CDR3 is TGTGCCAGCAGCGCCTGGGGGAGCTATGGCTACACCTTC. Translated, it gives CASSAWGSYGYTF.

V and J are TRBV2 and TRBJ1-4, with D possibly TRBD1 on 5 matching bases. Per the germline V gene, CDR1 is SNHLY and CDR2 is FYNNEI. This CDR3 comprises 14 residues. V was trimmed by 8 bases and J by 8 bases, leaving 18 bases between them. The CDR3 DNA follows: TGTGCCAGCCGTCGAGGGGAAGAAGGAGAAAAACTGTTTTTT. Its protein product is CASRRGEEGEKLFF.